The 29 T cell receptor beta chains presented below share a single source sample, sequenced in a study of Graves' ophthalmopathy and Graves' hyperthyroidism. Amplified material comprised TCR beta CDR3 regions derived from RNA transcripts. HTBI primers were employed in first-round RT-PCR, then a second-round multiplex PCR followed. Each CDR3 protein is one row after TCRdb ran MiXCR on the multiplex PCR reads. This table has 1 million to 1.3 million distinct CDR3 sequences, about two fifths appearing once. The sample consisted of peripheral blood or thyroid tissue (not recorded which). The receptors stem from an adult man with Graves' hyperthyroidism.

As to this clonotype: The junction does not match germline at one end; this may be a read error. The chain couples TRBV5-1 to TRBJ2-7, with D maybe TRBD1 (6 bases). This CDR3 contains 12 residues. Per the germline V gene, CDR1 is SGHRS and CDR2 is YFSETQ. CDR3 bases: TGTGCCAGCAGCCGAGGACAGAGTGAGCAGTACTTC. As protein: CASSRGQSEQYF.

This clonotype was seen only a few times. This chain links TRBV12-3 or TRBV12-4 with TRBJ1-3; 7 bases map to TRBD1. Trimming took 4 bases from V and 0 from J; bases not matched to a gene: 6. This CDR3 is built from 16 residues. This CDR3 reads CASSYPGTASGNTIYF. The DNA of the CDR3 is TGTGCCAGCAGTTATCCCGGGACAGCCTCTGGAAACACCATATATTTT.

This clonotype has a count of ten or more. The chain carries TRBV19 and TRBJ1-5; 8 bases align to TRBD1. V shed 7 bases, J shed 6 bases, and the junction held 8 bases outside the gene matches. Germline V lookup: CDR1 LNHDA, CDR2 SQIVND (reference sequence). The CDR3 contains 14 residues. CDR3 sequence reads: CASTVGQGAQPQHF. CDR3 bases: TGTGCCAGTACCGTGGGGCAGGGGGCTCAGCCCCAGCATTTT.

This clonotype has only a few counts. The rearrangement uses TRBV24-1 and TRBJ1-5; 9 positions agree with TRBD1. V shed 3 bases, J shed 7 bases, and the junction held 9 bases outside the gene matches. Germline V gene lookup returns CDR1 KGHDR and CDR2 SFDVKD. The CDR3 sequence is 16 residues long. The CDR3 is CATSDRTGGVGQPQHF. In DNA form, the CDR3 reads TGTGCCACCAGTGATAGAACAGGGGGCGTTGGACAGCCCCAGCATTTT.

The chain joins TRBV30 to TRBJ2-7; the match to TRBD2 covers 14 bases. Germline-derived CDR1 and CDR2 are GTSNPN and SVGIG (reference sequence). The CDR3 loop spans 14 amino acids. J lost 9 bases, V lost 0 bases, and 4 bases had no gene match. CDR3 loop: CAWSVGTSGRRQYF. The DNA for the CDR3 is TGTGCCTGGAGTGTAGGGACTAGCGGGAGAAGGCAGTACTTC.

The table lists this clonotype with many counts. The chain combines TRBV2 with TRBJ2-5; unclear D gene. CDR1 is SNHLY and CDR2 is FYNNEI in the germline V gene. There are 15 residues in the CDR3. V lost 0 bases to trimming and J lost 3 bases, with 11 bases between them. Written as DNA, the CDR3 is TGTGCCAGCAGTGAAGCGCTTGGGCAGAAAGAGACCCAGTACTTC. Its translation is CASSEALGQKETQYF.

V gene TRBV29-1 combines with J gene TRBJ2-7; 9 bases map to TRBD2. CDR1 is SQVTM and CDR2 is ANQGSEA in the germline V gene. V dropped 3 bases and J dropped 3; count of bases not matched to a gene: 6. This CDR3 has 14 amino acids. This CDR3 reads CSVDVSGRNYEQYF. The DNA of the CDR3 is TGCAGCGTTGACGTGAGCGGGAGGAACTACGAGCAGTACTTC.

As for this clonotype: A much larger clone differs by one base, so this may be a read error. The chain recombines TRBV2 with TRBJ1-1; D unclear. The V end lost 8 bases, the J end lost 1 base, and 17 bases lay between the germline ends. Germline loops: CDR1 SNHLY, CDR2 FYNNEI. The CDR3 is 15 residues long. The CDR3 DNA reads TGTGCCAGCGGTGCCGGCAGCAGAGCGAACACTGAAGCTTTCTTT. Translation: CASGAGSRANTEAFF.

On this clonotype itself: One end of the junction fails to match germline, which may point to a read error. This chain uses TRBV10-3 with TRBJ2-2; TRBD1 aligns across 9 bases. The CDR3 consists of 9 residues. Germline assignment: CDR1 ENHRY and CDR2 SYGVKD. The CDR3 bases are TGTGCCACCAGCCCGGGACAGGGTTTT. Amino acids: CATSPGQGF.

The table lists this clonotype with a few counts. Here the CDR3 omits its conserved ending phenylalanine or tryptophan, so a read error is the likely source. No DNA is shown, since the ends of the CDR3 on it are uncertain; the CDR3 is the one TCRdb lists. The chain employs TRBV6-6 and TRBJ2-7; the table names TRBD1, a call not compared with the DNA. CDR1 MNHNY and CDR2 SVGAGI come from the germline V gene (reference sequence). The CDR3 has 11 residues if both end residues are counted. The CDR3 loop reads CASSSTGGEYT.

The CDR3 region is CASSYTGTETTYTF. CDR3 sequence (DNA): TGTGCCAGCAGCTACACCGGGACCGAAACCACCTACACCTTC. This chain links TRBV7-8 with TRBJ1-2; a possible D gene is TRBD1 (5 bases). CDR1 and CDR2 from the germline V gene are SGHVS and FQNEAQ. The CDR3 has 14 amino acids. The ends were cut back, 4 bases at V and 10 bases at J, with 19 bases in the middle.

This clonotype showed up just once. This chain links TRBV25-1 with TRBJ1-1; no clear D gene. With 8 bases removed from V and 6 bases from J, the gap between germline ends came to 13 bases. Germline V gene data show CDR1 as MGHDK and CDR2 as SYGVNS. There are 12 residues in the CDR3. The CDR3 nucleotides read TGTGCCAGCCTCGAGCGGTTAGCTGAAGCTTTCTTT. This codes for CASLERLAEAFF.

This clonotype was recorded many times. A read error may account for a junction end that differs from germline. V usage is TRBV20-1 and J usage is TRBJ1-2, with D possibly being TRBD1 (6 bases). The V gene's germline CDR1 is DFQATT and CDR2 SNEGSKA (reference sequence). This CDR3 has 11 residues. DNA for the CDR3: TGCAGTGCAAACCGGGACACCACTTCTTCCTTC. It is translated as CSANRDTTSSF.

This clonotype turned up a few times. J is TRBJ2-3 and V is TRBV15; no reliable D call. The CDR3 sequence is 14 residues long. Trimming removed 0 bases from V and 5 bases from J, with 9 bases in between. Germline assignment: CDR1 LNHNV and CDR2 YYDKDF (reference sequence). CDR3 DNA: TGTGCCACCAGCAGAGATATTCGCGTAGATACGCAGTATTTT. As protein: CATSRDIRVDTQYF.

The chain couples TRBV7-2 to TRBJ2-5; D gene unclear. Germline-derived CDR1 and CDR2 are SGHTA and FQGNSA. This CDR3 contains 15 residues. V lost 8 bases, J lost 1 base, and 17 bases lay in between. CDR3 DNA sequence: TGTGCCAGCCGCCCTCTGTACCGAGGCCAAGAGACCCAGTACTTC. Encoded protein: CASRPLYRGQETQYF.

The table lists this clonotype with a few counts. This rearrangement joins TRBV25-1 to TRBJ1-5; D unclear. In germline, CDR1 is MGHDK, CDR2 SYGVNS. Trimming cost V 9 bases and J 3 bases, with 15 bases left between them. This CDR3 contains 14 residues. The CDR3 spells CARAPANNNQPQHF. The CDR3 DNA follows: TGTGCCAGGGCGCCGGCCAACAACAATCAGCCCCAGCATTTT.

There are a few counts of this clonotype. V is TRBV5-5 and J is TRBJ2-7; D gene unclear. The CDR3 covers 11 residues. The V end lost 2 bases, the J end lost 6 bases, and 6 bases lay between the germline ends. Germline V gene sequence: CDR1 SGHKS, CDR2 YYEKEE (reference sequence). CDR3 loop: CASSFLAEQYF. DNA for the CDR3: TGTGCCAGCAGCTTCCTTGCCGAGCAGTACTTC.

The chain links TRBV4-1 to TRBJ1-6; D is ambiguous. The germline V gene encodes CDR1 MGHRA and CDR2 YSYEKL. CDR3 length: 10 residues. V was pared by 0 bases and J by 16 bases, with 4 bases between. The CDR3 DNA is TGCGCCAGCAGCCAAGATAATCTCCACTTT. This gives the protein CASSQDNLHF.

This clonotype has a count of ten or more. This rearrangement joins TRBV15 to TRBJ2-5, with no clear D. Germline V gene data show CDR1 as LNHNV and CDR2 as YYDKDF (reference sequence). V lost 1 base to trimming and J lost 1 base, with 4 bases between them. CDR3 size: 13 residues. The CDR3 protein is CATSRAIQETQYF. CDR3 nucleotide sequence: TGTGCCACCAGCAGAGCAATCCAAGAGACCCAGTACTTC.

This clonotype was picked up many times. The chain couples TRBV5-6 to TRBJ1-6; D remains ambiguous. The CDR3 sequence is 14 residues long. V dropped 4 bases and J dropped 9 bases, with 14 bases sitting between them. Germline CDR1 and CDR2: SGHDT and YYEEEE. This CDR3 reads CASSNPSDGSPLHF. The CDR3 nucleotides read TGTGCCAGCAGCAACCCAAGCGACGGTTCACCCCTCCACTTT.

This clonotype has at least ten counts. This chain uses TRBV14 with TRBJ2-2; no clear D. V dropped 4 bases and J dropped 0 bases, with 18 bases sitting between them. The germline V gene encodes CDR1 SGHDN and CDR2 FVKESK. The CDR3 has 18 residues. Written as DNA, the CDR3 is TGTGCCAGCAGCCCCTTGATGGGTTACCGATCGAACACCGGGGAGCTGTTTTTT. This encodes CASSPLMGYRSNTGELFF.

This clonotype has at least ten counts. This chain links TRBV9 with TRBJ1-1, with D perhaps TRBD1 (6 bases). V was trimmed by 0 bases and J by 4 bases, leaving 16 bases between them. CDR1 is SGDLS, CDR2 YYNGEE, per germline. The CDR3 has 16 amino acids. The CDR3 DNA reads TGTGCCAGCAGCGTAGTCCCAGGGGTTGGTGGCACTGAAGCTTTCTTT. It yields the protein CASSVVPGVGGTEAFF.

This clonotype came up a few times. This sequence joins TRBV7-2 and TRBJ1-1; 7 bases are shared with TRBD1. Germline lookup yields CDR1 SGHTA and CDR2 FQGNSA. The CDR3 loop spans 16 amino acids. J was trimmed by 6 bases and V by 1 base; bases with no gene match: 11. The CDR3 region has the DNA TGTGCCAGCAGCTTAGTGGTCGCGACAGGGAGCCCTGAAGCTTTCTTT. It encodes CASSLVVATGSPEAFF.

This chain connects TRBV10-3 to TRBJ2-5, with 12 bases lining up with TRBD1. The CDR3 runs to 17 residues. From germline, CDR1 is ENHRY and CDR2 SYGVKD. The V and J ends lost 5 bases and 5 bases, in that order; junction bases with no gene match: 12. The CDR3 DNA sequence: TGTGCCATCAGTCCGGGACAGGGGGCGTCGGTCGGTGAGACCCAGTACTTC. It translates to CAISPGQGASVGETQYF.

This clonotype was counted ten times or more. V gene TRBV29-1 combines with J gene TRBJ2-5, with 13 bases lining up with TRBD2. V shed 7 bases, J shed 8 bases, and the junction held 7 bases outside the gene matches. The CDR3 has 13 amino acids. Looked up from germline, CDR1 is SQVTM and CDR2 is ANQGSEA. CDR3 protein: CSAGTSGIGTQYF. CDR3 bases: TGCAGCGCTGGGACTAGCGGGATCGGTACCCAGTACTTC.

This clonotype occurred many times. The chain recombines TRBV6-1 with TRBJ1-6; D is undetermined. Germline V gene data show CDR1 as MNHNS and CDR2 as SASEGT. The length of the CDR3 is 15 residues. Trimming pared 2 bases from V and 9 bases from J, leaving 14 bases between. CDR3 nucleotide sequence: TGTGCCAGCAGTGAATTTCTGGACTCGATTTCACCCCTCCACTTT. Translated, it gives CASSEFLDSISPLHF.

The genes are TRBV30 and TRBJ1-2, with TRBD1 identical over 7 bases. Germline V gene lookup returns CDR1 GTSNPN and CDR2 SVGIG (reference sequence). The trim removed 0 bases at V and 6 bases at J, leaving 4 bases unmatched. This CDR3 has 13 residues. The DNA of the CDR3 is TGTGCCTGGAGTGTACAACAGGGGAATGGCTACACCTTC. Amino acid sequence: CAWSVQQGNGYTF.

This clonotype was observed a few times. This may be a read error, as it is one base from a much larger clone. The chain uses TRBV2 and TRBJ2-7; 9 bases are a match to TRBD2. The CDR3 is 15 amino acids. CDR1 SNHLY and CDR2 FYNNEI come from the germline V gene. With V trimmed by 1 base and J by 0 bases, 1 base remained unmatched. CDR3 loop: CASSEVSGSSYEQYF. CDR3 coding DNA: TGTGCCAGCAGTGAAGTTAGCGGGAGCTCCTACGAGCAGTACTTC.

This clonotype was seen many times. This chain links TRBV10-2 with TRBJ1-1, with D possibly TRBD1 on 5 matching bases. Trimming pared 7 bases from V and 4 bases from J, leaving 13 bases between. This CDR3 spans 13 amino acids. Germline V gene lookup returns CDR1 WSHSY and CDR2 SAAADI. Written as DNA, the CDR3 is TGCGCCAGCACCCAAGGGGCCGGCACTGAAGCTTTCTTT. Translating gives CASTQGAGTEAFF.